A single T cell receptor (beta chain) is shown here with its context. Here immunoSEQ multiplex PCR was the method, and the copy in TCRdb shows in-frame clones only, minus some. The repertoire holds about 12,000 clones, around 90% seen once, with 3% to 4% in the top ten. This sample is part of a study of lymphopenia after photon versus proton radiotherapy. The CDR3 runs 15 residues. In germline, CDR1 is PRHDT, CDR2 FYEKMQ (reference sequence). Between the trimmed V and J ends, which lost 0 bases and 3 bases, there was a span of 12 bases. The V and J genes are TRBV13 and TRBJ2-7; D uncertain. Material: peripheral blood, obtained from a patient treated with proton-based radiotherapy. This clonotype was obtained from a man between 60 and 75 years old with pancreatic cancer. The CDR3 bases are TGTGCCAGCAGCTTAGGGCCGGACGGTGGCTACGAGCAGTACTTC. This sequence encodes CASSLGPDGGYEQYF.